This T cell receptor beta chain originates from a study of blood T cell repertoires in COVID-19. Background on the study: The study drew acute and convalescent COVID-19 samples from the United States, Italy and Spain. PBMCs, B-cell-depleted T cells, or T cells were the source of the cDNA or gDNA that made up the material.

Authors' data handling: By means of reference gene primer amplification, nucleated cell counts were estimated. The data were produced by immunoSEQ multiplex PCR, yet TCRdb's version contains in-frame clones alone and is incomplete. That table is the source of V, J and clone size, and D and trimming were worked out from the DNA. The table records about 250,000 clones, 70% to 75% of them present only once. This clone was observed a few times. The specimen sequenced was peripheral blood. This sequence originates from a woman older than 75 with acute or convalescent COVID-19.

This CDR3 reads CASSMWGAGANVLTF. CDR3 nucleotide sequence: TGTGCCAGTAGTATGTGGGGGGCTGGGGCCAACGTCCTGACTTTC. This chain connects TRBV19 to TRBJ2-6, with a possible D match to TRBD2 (6 bases). Germline V gene sequence: CDR1 LNHDA, CDR2 SQIVND (reference sequence). V was clipped by 3 bases and J by 2 bases, with 8 bases between them. The CDR3 covers 15 residues.